This TCR beta chain was retrieved from a study of T-cell memory formation after mild COVID-19. One entry per CDR3 protein, called by TCRdb with MiXCR from the 5' RACE reads. The sample carries roughly 510,000 distinct CDR3 sequences, 15% to 20% recorded once. Sequenced material: PBMCs or a T cell subset sorted from them (not recorded which). This clonotype originated in an adult woman who had mild COVID-19 (a few samples of this study predate the infection). Cell type and time point are not known.

This CDR3 reads CASSLGREKGTEAFF. CDR3 DNA sequence: TGCGCCAGCAGCTTAGGCAGGGAGAAGGGCACTGAAGCTTTCTTT. The chain combines TRBV4-1 with TRBJ1-1; maybe TRBD1 (5 bases). The V gene lost 5 bases and the J gene lost 4 bases, with 17 bases spanning the gap. CDR1 is MGHRA and CDR2 is YSYEKL in the germline V gene. The CDR3 has 15 residues.